The 22 T cell receptor beta chains in this list originate from one sample, sequenced in a study of T cells in localized non-small cell lung cancer. Produced via immunoSEQ multiplex PCR; TCRdb's table is partial and in-frame only. Of 53,000 or so clones listed, roughly nine tenths were seen once; the top ten hold about 20%. The sample here was peripheral blood, taken before any cancer treatment. Receptors originate from a man aged 40-75 years with stage I lung adenocarcinoma.

Remarks on this clone: Other DNA variants within this sample encode the same CDR3. The rearrangement uses TRBV5-1 and TRBJ1-2, with D maybe TRBD1 (6 bases). V was cut by 3 bases and J by 2 bases, with 11 bases left in between. Germline CDR1 SGHRS, CDR2 YFSETQ. The CDR3 is made up of 14 amino acids. CDR3 protein: CASSSRTANYGYTF. The CDR3 nucleotides are TGCGCCAGCAGCTCGAGGACAGCGAACTATGGCTACACCTTC.

The chain links TRBV10-3 to TRBJ2-7; maybe TRBD1 (6 bases). This CDR3 spans 16 amino acids. Looked up from germline, CDR1 is ENHRY and CDR2 is SYGVKD. Trimming took off 0 bases at V and 0 bases at J, with 12 bases between the two ends. CDR3 sequence reads: CAISESDRYNSYEQYF. DNA for the CDR3: TGTGCCATCAGTGAGTCGGACAGATACAACTCCTACGAGCAGTACTTC.

The rearrangement links TRBV5-1 to TRBJ2-1; TRBD1 is a possible D gene (7 bases). Deletions cut 4 bases from V and 7 bases from J, with 18 bases between. CDR1 is SGHRS and CDR2 is YFSETQ in the germline V gene. This CDR3 spans 15 amino acids. CDR3 region: CASSPWVEGANEQFF. CDR3 coding DNA: TGCGCCAGCAGCCCTTGGGTGGAGGGGGCGAATGAGCAGTTCTTC.

This chain joins TRBV2 and TRBJ2-5; D gene ambiguous. This CDR3 contains 11 residues. V was clipped by 8 bases and J by 0 bases, with 4 bases between them. CDR1 and CDR2 from the germline V gene are SNHLY and FYNNEI. This CDR3 is CASGYQETQYF. The DNA for the CDR3 is TGTGCCAGCGGGTACCAAGAGACCCAGTACTTC.

The gene calls are TRBV10-3 and TRBJ2-3; the match to TRBD2 covers 8 bases. The germline gives CDR1 ENHRY, CDR2 SYGVKD. Germline trimming cut 8 bases from V and 2 bases from J; bases unmatched to any gene: 6. This CDR3 contains 14 residues. The CDR3 sequence: CAISTSGNTDTQYF. CDR3 sequence (DNA): TGTGCCATCTCTACTAGCGGTAACACAGATACGCAGTATTTT.

The chain employs TRBV7-2 and TRBJ1-5, with a tentative D call TRBD1 (5 bases). V shed 1 base and J shed 2 bases, with 9 bases lying between them. This CDR3 has 15 residues. The V gene's germline CDR1 is SGHTA and CDR2 FQGNSA. For the CDR3, the DNA is TGTGCCAGCAGCTTAGGGGGACTTGGCAATCAGCCCCAGCATTTT. It is translated as CASSLGGLGNQPQHF.

The chain links TRBV7-8 to TRBJ2-6, with TRBD2 as a possible D gene (5 bases). Germline assignment: CDR1 SGHVS and CDR2 FQNEAQ. V dropped 5 bases and J dropped 2 bases, with 7 bases sitting between them. The CDR3 has 14 residues. The CDR3 here is CASSAEAGANVLTF. In nucleotides, the CDR3 is TGTGCCAGCAGCGCGGAGGCTGGGGCCAACGTCCTGACTTTC.

A note on this clone: Since a much larger clone is just one base distant, this may be a read error. V and J are TRBV2 and TRBJ2-1, with D possibly TRBD2 on 6 matching bases. The CDR3 has 14 amino acids. V dropped 7 bases and J dropped 5 bases, with 15 bases sitting between them. Germline V gene sequence: CDR1 SNHLY, CDR2 FYNNEI. CDR3 region: CASKPSVTHNEQFF. The DNA of the CDR3 is TGTGCCAGCAAGCCTAGCGTAACCCACAATGAGCAGTTCTTC.

The chain combines TRBV6-4 with TRBJ1-5, with 7 bases that match TRBD1. The germline CDR1 and CDR2 sequences are MRHNA and SNTAGT. The CDR3 covers 17 residues. V lost 7 bases to trimming and J lost 0 bases; unmatched junction nucleotides: 12. DNA of the CDR3: TGTGCCAGCACCCGGACAGGCTTCCCTTATAGCAATCAGCCCCAGCATTTT. It codes for CASTRTGFPYSNQPQHF.

V usage is TRBV6-6 and J usage is TRBJ1-1; weak D call: TRBD1 (5 bases). Deletions cut 8 bases from V and 4 bases from J, with 17 bases between. This CDR3 spans 14 amino acids. CDR1 is MNHNY and CDR2 is SVGAGI in the germline V gene (reference sequence). The CDR3 sequence: CASYLSTGGTEAFF. For the CDR3, the DNA is TGTGCCAGCTACCTTTCGACCGGGGGCACTGAAGCTTTCTTT.

By share of the sample, this clone is medium-sized. The chain joins TRBV7-9 to TRBJ1-3; D is uncertain. CDR3 length: 15 amino acids. V lost 1 base, J lost 2 bases, and 9 bases lay in between. Germline values: CDR1 SEHNR, CDR2 FQNEAQ (reference sequence). CDR3 protein: CASSLGYGPGNTIYF. As DNA, the CDR3 is TGTGCCAGCAGCTTAGGATATGGGCCTGGAAACACCATATATTTT.

This chain links TRBV19 with TRBJ1-2; perhaps TRBD1 as D (6 bases). This CDR3 has 16 residues. From germline, CDR1 is LNHDA and CDR2 SQIVND (reference sequence). CDR3 protein: CASTVRTDLNLGGYTF. The CDR3 region has the DNA TGTGCATCTACGGTCAGGACAGACTTGAATTTGGGTGGCTACACCTTC. The full variable domain, rest sourced from reference TRBV19 and TRBJ1-2, is DGGITQSPKYLFRKEGQNVTLSCEQNLNHDAMYWYRQDPGQGLRLIYYSQIVNDFQKGDIAEGYSVSREKKESFPLTVTSAQKNPTAFYLCASTVRTDLNLGGYTFGSGTRLTVV.

The V call is TRBV6-5, the J call TRBJ1-5; TRBD1 agrees at 10 bases. The CDR3 is made up of 14 amino acids. Per germline, CDR1 MNHEY and CDR2 SVGAGI. V lost 6 bases to trimming and J lost 4 bases; unmatched junction nucleotides: 3. Here the CDR3 reads CASSWDRGNQPQHF. The CDR3 nucleotides are TGTGCCAGCAGCTGGGACAGGGGAAATCAGCCCCAGCATTTT.

The rearrangement joins TRBV28 to TRBJ1-5; D is undetermined. V lost 6 bases and J lost 6, with 9 bases in between. CDR1 and CDR2 (germline): MDHEN, SYDVKM. The CDR3 sequence is 12 residues long. The CDR3 region has the DNA TGTGCCAGCAGCCTCAGAGGTCAGCCCCAGCATTTT. As protein: CASSLRGQPQHF.

This rearrangement joins TRBV5-1 to TRBJ2-7; D is possibly TRBD1 (6 bases). The V gene's germline CDR1 is SGHRS and CDR2 YFSETQ. The CDR3 contains 15 residues. The V end was cut by 4 bases, the J end by 5 bases, with 19 bases between. Written as DNA, the CDR3 is TGCGCCAGCAGCCCCCTGCGGTGGGGGCTAGACGAGCAGTACTTC. Encoded protein: CASSPLRWGLDEQYF.

The chain is built from TRBV5-6 and TRBJ1-4; TRBD1 agrees at 7 bases. Germline CDR1 SGHDT, CDR2 YYEEEE. V dropped 1 base and J dropped 0; count of bases not matched to a gene: 0. The CDR3 sequence is 15 residues long. The CDR3 bases are TGTGCCAGCAGCTTGACAGGGGCAACTAATGAAAAACTGTTTTTT. Translating it yields CASSLTGATNEKLFF.

The rearrangement links TRBV7-8 to TRBJ2-1, with D possibly matching TRBD2 (6 bases). V lost 5 bases and J lost 10, with 12 bases in between. The germline gives CDR1 SGHVS, CDR2 FQNEAQ. There are 12 residues in the CDR3. The CDR3: CASSPGGGEQFF. The CDR3 region has the DNA TGTGCCAGCAGCCCTGGTGGGGGGGAGCAGTTCTTC.

The CDR3 nucleotides read TGTGCCAGCAGCCCCGGGACTAGCGGCAGAGAGACCCAGTACTTC. Translation: CASSPGTSGRETQYF. The chain has TRBV11-1 and TRBJ2-5, with 11 bases fitting TRBD2. CDR1 SGHAT and CDR2 FQDESV come from the germline V gene (reference sequence). V was pared by 5 bases and J by 4 bases, with 6 bases of the junction left unmatched. This CDR3 has 15 amino acids.

V is TRBV11-3 and J is TRBJ2-1; TRBD2 agrees at 8 bases. Germline lookup yields CDR1 SGHNT and CDR2 YENEEA. V gave up 9 bases and J gave up 1 base; unmatched junction bases: 5. This CDR3 region has 14 residues. The CDR3 sequence: CAREREFSYNEQFF. The CDR3 bases are TGTGCCAGGGAGCGGGAGTTTTCCTACAATGAGCAGTTCTTC.

The V gene is TRBV6-6, the J gene TRBJ2-7, with TRBD1 matching over 7 bases. Germline V gene sequence: CDR1 MNHNY, CDR2 SVGAGI (reference sequence). The CDR3 covers 16 residues. V gave up 4 bases and J gave up 1 base; unmatched junction bases: 10. CDR3 nucleotides: TGTGCCAGCAGTTCCCCGACGACAGGGACGTCCTACGAGCAGTACTTC. As protein: CASSSPTTGTSYEQYF.

The chain links TRBV5-1 to TRBJ1-3, with a tentative D call TRBD1 (5 bases). V dropped 0 bases and J dropped 3 bases, with 10 bases sitting between them. Per the germline V gene, CDR1 is SGHRS and CDR2 is YFSETQ. The CDR3 spans 15 residues. The CDR3 DNA is TGCGCCAGCAGCTTGGGCTCAGGGATTGGAAACACCATATATTTT. Its protein product is CASSLGSGIGNTIYF. The variable domain in full, with the rest retrieved from reference TRBV5-1 and TRBJ1-3, is KAGVTQTPRYLIKTRGQQVTLSCSPISGHRSVSWYQQTPGQGLQFLFEYFSETQRNKGNFPGRFSGRQFSNSRSEMNVSTLELGDSALYLCASSLGSGIGNTIYFGEGSWLTVV.

The chain combines TRBV7-2 with TRBJ2-1, with D perhaps TRBD1 or TRBD2 (5 bases each). The CDR3 contains 16 residues. Between the trimmed V and J ends, which lost 2 bases and 9 bases, there was a span of 20 bases. CDR1 is SGHTA, CDR2 FQGNSA, per germline. The CDR3 sequence: CASSLFTMTGLGEQFF. CDR3 sequence (DNA): TGTGCCAGCAGCTTATTTACAATGACGGGGCTCGGTGAGCAGTTCTTC. Full variable domain (rest looked up from reference TRBV7-2 and TRBJ2-1): GAGVSQSPSNKVTEKGKDVELRCDPISGHTALYWYRQSLGQGLEFLIYFQGNSAPDKSGLPSDRFSAERTGGSVSTLTIQRTQQEDSAVYLCASSLFTMTGLGEQFFGPGTRLTVL.